This T cell receptor (beta chain) appears in the sequencing data of a study of cytomegalovirus exposure and HLA in healthy donors. Whole-study findings and limits: There were some V segments, including TRBV6-2 and TRBV6-3, excluded as indistinguishable. CMV serostatus was the sole immune exposure data available. In a later analysis, CMV-associated beta chains were mostly HLA-associated, it appeared. There were 164 TCR beta chains listed as cytomegalovirus-associated.

The PCR contained 60 Vbeta and 13 Jbeta primers. Produced via immunoSEQ multiplex PCR; TCRdb's table is partial and in-frame only. Here the sample spans more than 150,000 clones, 82% being singletons. To note about this clone: Its antigen is unknown.

Germline V gives CDR1 MDHEN, CDR2 SYDVKM. The CDR3 length is 16 residues. J lost 2 bases, V lost 5 bases, and 8 bases had no gene match. The rearrangement links TRBV28 to TRBJ2-3, with 9 bases that match TRBD2. The receptor was derived from a man aged 40-49 years in good health and CMV-seronegative. The specimen sequenced was PBMCs. CDR3 nucleotide sequence: TGTGCCAGCAGTGGGGGTCTAGCGGGAACCACAGATACGCAGTATTTT. As protein: CASSGGLAGTTDTQYF.